This TCR beta chain is from a study of T cells in Graves' hyperthyroidism and ophthalmopathy. Study-wide points: Onset of ophthalmopathy came a median approximately 6.5 months after the model predicted it.

Worth noting for this clonotype: Its antigen is not known.

The investigators amplified TCR beta CDR3 regions from RNA transcripts. Using the HTBI primer set, a first-round RT-PCR was run on the TCR CDR3. TCRdb re-analysed the multiplex PCR reads in MiXCR, keeping a single row per CDR3 protein. The sample contains approximately 400,000 distinct CDR3 sequences, 15% of which appear only once. Trimming removed 0 bases at V and 3 bases at J, with 12 bases between. The CDR3 covers 15 residues. Germline CDR1 and CDR2: MNHEY and SMNVEV (reference sequence). It was uncontrolled infection, other autoimmune disease, pregnancy or lactation that excluded patients. Specimen: blood. V is TRBV27 and J is TRBJ2-7; D unclear. The source is a woman in her 30s with Graves' hyperthyroidism. CDR3 nucleotide sequence: TGTGCCAGCAGTTTATCCGATTTGGGCTTCTACGAGCAGTACTTC. Translating it yields CASSLSDLGFYEQYF.